A selection of T cell receptor beta chains follows, all from one sample in a study of early T cells in non-severe SARS-CoV-2 infection. TCRdb redid the calling of the 5' RACE reads with MiXCR, one entry per CDR3 protein. The table shows about 42,000 distinct CDR3 sequences, with over 6% occurring only once. The sequenced material came from whole blood. These receptors all stem from an adult who was a healthcare worker with PCR-confirmed SARS-CoV-2 infection or an uninfected control (not recorded which). CDR3s include the opening cysteine and the closing phenylalanine or tryptophan. The D gene is left open where the match is weak. Clone size is not always given. Where it is, it says once, few, many or a class for expanded clones.

V gene	clone size	J gene	D gene	CDR3 DNA	CDR3 protein
TRBV18	many	TRBJ2-7	-	TGTGCCAGCTCACCGGGGGGGCCTACTACCTACGAGCAGTACTTC	CASSPGGPTTYEQYF
TRBV5-4	-	TRBJ2-5	-	TGTGCCAGCAGCTCCAGGACAGTCCAAGAGACCCAGTACTTC	CASSSRTVQETQYF
TRBV12-3/TRBV12-4	many	TRBJ2-3	TRBD2	TGTGCCAGCAGTGCCGTGGTGGGGAGGGGTGCGCAGTATTTT	CASSAVVGRGAQYF
TRBV9	-	TRBJ2-7	TRBD2	TGTGCCAGCAGCGTACTGGCGGGGGGCTACGAGCAGTACTTC	CASSVLAGGYEQYF
TRBV21-1	-	TRBJ2-5	-	TGTGCCAGCAGCAAACAGGGGGCGCGGGAGACCCAGTACTTC	CASSKQGARETQYF
TRBV12-3/TRBV12-4	many	TRBJ1-2	-	TGTGCCAGCAGTTTTCAGTTTTATGGCTACACCTTC	CASSFQFYGYTF
TRBV6-1	many	TRBJ2-3	TRBD2	TGTGCCAGCAGCCCGACTAGCGGGGGACTGGATACGCAGTATTTT	CASSPTSGGLDTQYF
TRBV30	many	TRBJ1-1	-	TGTGCCTGGAGTCCCTCGTGGACTGAAGCTTTCTTT	CAWSPSWTEAFF
TRBV27	few	TRBJ2-7	-	TGTGCCAGCAGTTTGGAGCCGACAGAGTCATACGAGCAGTACTTC	CASSLEPTESYEQYF
TRBV6-1	few	TRBJ1-4	TRBD1	TGTGCCAGCAGTGAATTCTTCGCAGGGGGCTCTGAAAAACTGTTTTTT	CASSEFFAGGSEKLFF
TRBV5-6	-	TRBJ1-2	TRBD1	TGTGCCAGCAGCTCCCCTTACCTGACAGGGAAGGACGGCTACACCTTC	CASSSPYLTGKDGYTF
TRBV7-8	-	TRBJ2-7	-	TGTGCCAACAGCTTAGGGCAACGTATCTACGAGCAGTACTTC	CANSLGQRIYEQYF
TRBV25-1	many	TRBJ2-3	TRBD1	TGTGCCAGCAGTGAATTTGGGACAGGTTTCACAGATACGCAGTATTTT	CASSEFGTGFTDTQYF
TRBV7-9	-	TRBJ2-2	TRBD1	TGTGCCAGCAGTACCGGGACAGGGAGTGGCGGGGAGCTGTTTTTT	CASSTGTGSGGELFF
TRBV4-2	few	TRBJ2-3	-	-	CASSLTFGPQRTDTQYF
TRBV14	many	TRBJ2-2	-	TGTGCCAGCAGCCCTCGGCCACCTTCCACCGGGGAGCTGTTTTTT	CASSPRPPSTGELFF
TRBV7-6	-	TRBJ1-4	-	TGTGCCAGCAGCTCAACCGCAGGGGACACACTGTTTTTT	CASSSTAGDTLFF
TRBV12-3/TRBV12-4	many	TRBJ1-6	-	TGTGCCAGCAGCCGGACCGGGACAAAGAGCTCCTATAATTCACCCCTCCACTTT	CASSRTGTKSSYNSPLHF
TRBV9	-	TRBJ2-2	-	TGTGCCAGCAGCGGATTTCCGAACACCGGGGAGCTGTTTTTT	CASSGFPNTGELFF
TRBV18	-	TRBJ1-1	-	TGTGCCAGCTCACGGGGAGTTAACACTGAAGCTTTCTTT	CASSRGVNTEAFF
TRBV20-1	-	TRBJ1-6	TRBD1	TGCAGTGCTAGTAGGCGGGGACAGGAGGTTTCACCCCTCCACTTT	CSASRRGQEVSPLHF
TRBV11-2	few	TRBJ2-7	-	TGTGCCAGCAGGGTTGCGGGGGCGGACGAGCAGTACTTC	CASRVAGADEQYF